The 3 T cell receptor beta chains listed next were all sequenced from one sample in a study of beta chain features in type 1 diabetes. Expressed TCRB transcripts got sequenced, as all isolated RNA was reverse transcribed. Data came from immunoSEQ multiplex PCR; TCRdb stores just in-frame clones and leaves some out. Among hundreds of thousands of clones listed, less than 20% were seen once. Sequenced sample: naive CD4+ T cells from blood. The receptors derive from a man in his late teens or twenties in good health.

CDR3 in DNA: TGTGCCACCAGCAGAGATCTAAACTCTGGAAACACCATATATTTT. It encodes CATSRDLNSGNTIYF. The chain joins TRBV15 to TRBJ1-3; no clear D. CDR3 length equals 15 residues. From germline, CDR1 is LNHNV and CDR2 YYDKDF (reference sequence). V dropped 0 bases and J dropped 0 bases, with 6 bases sitting between them.

This clone was observed a few times. The V gene is TRBV7-3, the J gene TRBJ2-5, with D tentatively TRBD1 or TRBD2 (5 bases each). Germline assignment: CDR1 SGHTA and CDR2 FQGTGA. The CDR3 totals 15 residues. The germline V and J ends were trimmed by 0 bases and 2 bases, with 10 bases remaining between them. CDR3 sequence reads: CASSLTGAGQETQYF. CDR3 DNA sequence: TGTGCCAGCAGCTTAACCGGGGCAGGGCAAGAGACCCAGTACTTC.

V usage is TRBV19 and J usage is TRBJ2-1, with D perhaps TRBD2 (6 bases). Looked up from germline, CDR1 is LNHDA and CDR2 is SQIVND (reference sequence). This CDR3 is built from 16 residues. Deletions cut 7 bases from V and 0 bases from J, with 16 bases between. In nucleotides, the CDR3 is TGTGCCAGTACACCCAGCGGGCCTTACTCCTACAATGAGCAGTTCTTC. Its protein is CASTPSGPYSYNEQFF.